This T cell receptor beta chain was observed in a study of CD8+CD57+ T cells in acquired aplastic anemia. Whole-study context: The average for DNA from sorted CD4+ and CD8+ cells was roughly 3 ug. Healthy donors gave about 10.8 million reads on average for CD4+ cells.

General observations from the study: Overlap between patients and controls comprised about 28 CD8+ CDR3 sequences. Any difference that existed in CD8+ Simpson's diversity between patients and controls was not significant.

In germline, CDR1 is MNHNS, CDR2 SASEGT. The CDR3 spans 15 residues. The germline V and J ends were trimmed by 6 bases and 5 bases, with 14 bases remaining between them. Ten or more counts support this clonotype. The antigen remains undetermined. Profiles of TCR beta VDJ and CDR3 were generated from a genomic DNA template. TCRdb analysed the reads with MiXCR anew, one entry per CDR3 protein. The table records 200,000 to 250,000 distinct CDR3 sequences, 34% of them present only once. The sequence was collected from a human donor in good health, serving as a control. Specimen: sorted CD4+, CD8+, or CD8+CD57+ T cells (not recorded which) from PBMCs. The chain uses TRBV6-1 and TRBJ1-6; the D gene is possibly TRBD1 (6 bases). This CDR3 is CASRPRTANNSPLHF. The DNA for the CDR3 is TGTGCCAGCAGACCACGGACAGCGAATAATTCACCCCTCCACTTT.